This T cell receptor beta chain was recorded in a study of cytomegalovirus exposure and HLA in healthy donors. On this clone: A much larger clone lies one base from this, so it may be a read error.

The primer mix had 60 Vbeta and 13 Jbeta primers. The method was immunoSEQ multiplex PCR; TCRdb's version includes in-frame clones alone and lacks a portion of them. The profile covers about 130,000 clones, with about 11% appearing a single time and roughly 4.2% taken by the ten largest. In germline, CDR1 is SGDLS, CDR2 YYNGEE. The CDR3 length is 14 residues. J gave up 12 bases and V 0 bases, and 8 bases lay outside the gene matches. V gene TRBV9 combines with J gene TRBJ2-1, with TRBD1 matching over 8 bases. This TCR was sampled from a young woman in good health and CMV-seropositive. The sequenced sample was PBMCs. The CDR3 DNA follows: TGTGCCAGCAGCGTAGCGTACAGGGGGAGTGGGCAGTTCTTC. Translated, it gives CASSVAYRGSGQFF.